The 10 T cell receptor beta chains reported below all come from one sample, sequenced in a study of high-grade serous ovarian cancer treatment subgroups (dated by TCRdb to the early 2020s). The library came from the immunoSEQ multiplex PCR assay. TCRdb stores this immuneACCESS table with in-frame sequences only. Part of the clones is absent; in the studies checked, under half of the shortfall reflects unresolved V genes, and no reason is known for the rest. In this sample the table shows roughly 20,000 clones, roughly 75% of which occur a single time. The biggest ten clones account for 6.4% of the sample. Tumor samples were collected prior to definitive surgery or chemotherapy. Sequencing was carried out using tumor tissue. These TCRs come from a human donor with high-grade serous ovarian cancer.

This chain connects TRBV5-6 to TRBJ2-5; maybe TRBD1 (6 bases). Deletions cut 3 bases from V and 5 bases from J, with 14 bases between. The CDR3 spans 14 residues. CDR1 is SGHDT, CDR2 YYEEEE, per germline. The CDR3 nucleotides read TGTGCCAGCAGCTCATCAGGGGTCCATGAGACCCAGTACTTC. Translation gives CASSSSGVHETQYF.

This clone was counted once. The rearrangement uses TRBV27 and TRBJ2-3, with 7 bases fitting TRBD1. Germline-derived CDR1 and CDR2 are MNHEY and SMNVEV (reference sequence). With V trimmed by 6 bases and J by 3 bases, 9 bases remained unmatched. The CDR3 extends over 15 amino acids. The CDR3 is CASRPRDRETDTQYF. The DNA of the CDR3 is TGTGCCAGCAGACCGAGGGACAGAGAGACAGATACGCAGTATTTT.

The V call is TRBV6-5, the J call TRBJ2-7; D call uncertain. Germline V gene data show CDR1 as MNHEY and CDR2 as SVGAGI. Trimming stripped 2 bases from V and 1 base from J, with 9 bases between. CDR3 size: 14 residues. As DNA, the CDR3 is TGTGCCAGCAGTTACGCGACCGAGTCCTACGAGCAGTACTTC. Its translation is CASSYATESYEQYF.

In its sample, this clone was seen a few times. The V and J genes are TRBV28 and TRBJ2-7, with a possible D match to TRBD2 (6 bases). V was trimmed by 2 bases and J by 0 bases, leaving 17 bases between them. Germline CDR1 reads MDHEN; CDR2 reads SYDVKM. This CDR3 spans 17 amino acids. CDR3 nucleotides: TGTGCCAGCAGTTTAGGGCCCGGGACTCGTAACTCCTACGAGCAGTACTTC. It encodes CASSLGPGTRNSYEQYF.

By share of the sample, this clone is medium-sized. The V and J genes are TRBV6-1 and TRBJ2-7; perhaps TRBD2 as D (5 bases). Per germline, CDR1 MNHNS and CDR2 SASEGT. V lost 3 bases and J lost 3, with 15 bases in between. The CDR3 has 15 amino acids. CDR3 sequence (DNA): TGTGCCAGCAGTGACGACTACTCCCTAGACTACGAGCAGTACTTC. This sequence encodes CASSDDYSLDYEQYF.

V gene TRBV19 combines with J gene TRBJ2-5, with D perhaps TRBD2 (6 bases). Germline loops: CDR1 LNHDA, CDR2 SQIVND (reference sequence). The V and J ends lost 3 bases and 1 base respectively, with 15 bases between them. CDR3 size: 16 residues. The chain's CDR3 is CASSMVAALPQETQYF. CDR3 bases: TGTGCCAGTAGTATGGTAGCGGCCCTCCCCCAAGAGACCCAGTACTTC.

The gene calls are TRBV18 and TRBJ2-7; maybe TRBD1 (6 bases). The germline V and J ends were trimmed by 10 bases and 5 bases, with 12 bases remaining between them. CDR3 length: 11 amino acids. Germline values: CDR1 KGHSH, CDR2 LQKENI. As DNA, the CDR3 is TGTGCCACCGGAAACAGGGACGAGCAGTACTTC. Residues: CATGNRDEQYF.

The CDR3 loop is CATSREPPPQETQYF. The CDR3 coding sequence is TGTGCCACCAGCAGAGAGCCCCCTCCACAAGAGACCCAGTACTTC. V and J are TRBV15 and TRBJ2-5; D is unclear. Looked up from germline, CDR1 is LNHNV and CDR2 is YYDKDF (reference sequence). This CDR3 is built from 15 residues. V gave up 0 bases and J gave up 2 bases, with 10 bases separating them.

This clone has a handful of counts. This chain links TRBV5-6 with TRBJ2-7; 7 bases are shared with TRBD2. The germline V gene has CDR1 SGHDT and CDR2 YYEEEE. CDR3 length: 15 residues. After removal of 0 bases from V and 3 bases from J, the junction contained 6 bases not matched to a gene. The CDR3 loop is CASSLAGGTHYEQYF. CDR3 nucleotide sequence: TGTGCCAGCAGCTTGGCCGGGGGGACCCACTACGAGCAGTACTTC. The whole variable domain, remainder taken from reference TRBV5-6 and TRBJ2-7, is DAGVTQSPTHLIKTRGQQVTLRCSPKSGHDTVSWYQQALGQGPQFIFQYYEEEERQRGNFPDRFSGHQFPNYSSELNVNALLLGDSALYLCASSLAGGTHYEQYFGPGTRLTVT.

V gene TRBV9 combines with J gene TRBJ2-1; D is possibly TRBD2 (5 bases). CDR1 is SGDLS, CDR2 YYNGEE, per germline. V dropped 0 bases and J dropped 7 bases, with 14 bases sitting between them. The CDR3 is 15 amino acids. CDR3: CASSVGASPGNEQFF. In nucleotides, the CDR3 is TGTGCCAGCAGCGTAGGCGCCAGCCCGGGGAATGAGCAGTTCTTC. The whole variable domain, filled in from reference TRBV9 and TRBJ2-1, reads DSGVTQTPKHLITATGQRVTLRCSPRSGDLSVYWYQQSLDQGLQFLIQYYNGEERAKGNILERFSAQQFPDLHSELNLSSLELGDSALYFCASSVGASPGNEQFFGPGTRLTVL.